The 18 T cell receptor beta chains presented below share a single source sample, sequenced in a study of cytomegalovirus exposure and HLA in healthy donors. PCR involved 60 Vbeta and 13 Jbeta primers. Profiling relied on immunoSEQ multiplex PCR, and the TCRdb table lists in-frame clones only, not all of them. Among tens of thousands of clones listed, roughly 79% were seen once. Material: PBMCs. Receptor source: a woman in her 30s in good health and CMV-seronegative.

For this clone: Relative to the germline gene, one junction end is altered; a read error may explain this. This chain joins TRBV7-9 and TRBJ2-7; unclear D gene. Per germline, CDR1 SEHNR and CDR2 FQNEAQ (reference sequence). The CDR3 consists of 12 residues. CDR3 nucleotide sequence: TGTTCCAGCAGCTTAGGCGTCGGCGAGCAGTACTTC. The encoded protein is CSSSLGVGEQYF.

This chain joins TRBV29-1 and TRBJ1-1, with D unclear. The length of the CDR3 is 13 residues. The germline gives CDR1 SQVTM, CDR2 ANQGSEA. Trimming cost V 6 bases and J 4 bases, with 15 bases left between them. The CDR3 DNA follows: TGCAGCGTCCCCGGGATAACGGGCACTGAAGCTTTCTTT. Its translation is CSVPGITGTEAFF.

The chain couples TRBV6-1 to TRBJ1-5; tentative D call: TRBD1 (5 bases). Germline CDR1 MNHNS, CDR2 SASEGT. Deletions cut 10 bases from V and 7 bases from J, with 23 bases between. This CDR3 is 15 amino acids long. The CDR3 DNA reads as TGTGCCATCACCTCCGGTCCCCTTGCAGGGCAGCCCCAGCATTTT. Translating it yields CAITSGPLAGQPQHF.

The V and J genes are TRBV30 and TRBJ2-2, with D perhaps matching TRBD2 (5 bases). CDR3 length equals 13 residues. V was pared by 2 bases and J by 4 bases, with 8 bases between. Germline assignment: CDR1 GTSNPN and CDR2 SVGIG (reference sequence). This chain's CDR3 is CAWSSLGTGELFF. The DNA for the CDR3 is TGTGCCTGGAGTTCACTAGGCACCGGGGAGCTGTTTTTT. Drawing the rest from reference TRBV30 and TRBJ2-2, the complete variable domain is SQTIHQWPATLVQPVGSPLSLECTVEGTSNPNLYWYRQAAGRGLQLLFYSVGIGQISSEVPQNLSASRPQDRQFILSSKKLLLSDSGFYLCAWSSLGTGELFFGEGSRLTVL.

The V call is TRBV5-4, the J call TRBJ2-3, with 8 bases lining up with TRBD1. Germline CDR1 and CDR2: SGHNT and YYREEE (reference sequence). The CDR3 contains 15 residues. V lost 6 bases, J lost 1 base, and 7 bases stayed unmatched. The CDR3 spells CASTPGQGRTDTQYF. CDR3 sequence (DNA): TGTGCCAGCACCCCCGGACAGGGACGCACAGATACGCAGTATTTT.

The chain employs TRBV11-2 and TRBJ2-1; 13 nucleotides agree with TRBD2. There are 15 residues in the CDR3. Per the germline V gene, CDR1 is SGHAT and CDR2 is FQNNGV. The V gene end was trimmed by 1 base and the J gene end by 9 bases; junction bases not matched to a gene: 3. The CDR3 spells CASSLGGLAGTEQFF. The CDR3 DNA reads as TGTGCCAGCAGCTTAGGGGGACTAGCGGGAACTGAGCAGTTCTTC.

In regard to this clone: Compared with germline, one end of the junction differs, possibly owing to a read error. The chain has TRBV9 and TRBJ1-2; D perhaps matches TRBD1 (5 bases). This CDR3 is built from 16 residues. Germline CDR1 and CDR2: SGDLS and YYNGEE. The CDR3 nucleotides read TGTGCCAGCAGCGTAGCTGGGGGGGGAGACCACTACGGCTACACCTTC. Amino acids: CASSVAGGGDHYGYTF.

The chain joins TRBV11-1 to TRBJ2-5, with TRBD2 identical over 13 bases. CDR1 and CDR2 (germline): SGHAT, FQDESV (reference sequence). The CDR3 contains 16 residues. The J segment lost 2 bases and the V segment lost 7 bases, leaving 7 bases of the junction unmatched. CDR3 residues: CASKQGLAGSQETQYF. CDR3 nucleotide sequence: TGTGCCAGCAAACAGGGACTAGCGGGATCTCAAGAGACCCAGTACTTC.

The CDR3 here is CASVKDRDGYTF. DNA for the CDR3: TGTGCCAGCGTAAAAGACAGGGATGGCTACACCTTC. The rearrangement joins TRBV28 to TRBJ1-2; 7 bases match TRBD1. With 8 bases clipped from V and 6 bases from J, the junction kept 6 bases outside the gene matches. The germline CDR1 and CDR2 sequences are MDHEN and SYDVKM. This CDR3 is 12 amino acids long.

CDR3 nucleotide sequence: TGTGCCAGAAGCGAAAGGGGAACAGGTCACGCTGGAAACACCATATATTTT. Residues: CARSERGTGHAGNTIYF. The rearrangement joins TRBV7-5 to TRBJ1-3; the table calls TRBD1, which could not be checked here. TRBV7-5 is labeled a pseudogene. The CDR3 length is 17 residues.

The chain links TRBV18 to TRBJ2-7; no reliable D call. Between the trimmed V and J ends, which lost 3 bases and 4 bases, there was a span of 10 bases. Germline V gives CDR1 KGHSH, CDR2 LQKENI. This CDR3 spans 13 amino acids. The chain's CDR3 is CASSPPSQYEQYF. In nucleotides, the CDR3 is TGTGCCAGCTCACCCCCGTCCCAGTACGAGCAGTACTTC.

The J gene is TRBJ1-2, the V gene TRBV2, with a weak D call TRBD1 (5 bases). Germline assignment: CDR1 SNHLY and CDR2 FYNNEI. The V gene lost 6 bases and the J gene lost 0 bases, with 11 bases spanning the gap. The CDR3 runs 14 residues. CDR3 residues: CASRIQGTNYGYTF. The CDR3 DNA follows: TGTGCCAGCAGAATTCAGGGCACTAACTATGGCTACACCTTC. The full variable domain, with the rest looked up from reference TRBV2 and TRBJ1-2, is EPEVTQTPSHQVTQMGQEVILRCVPISNHLYFYWYRQILGQKVEFLVSFYNNEISEKSEIFDDQFSVERPDGSNFTLKIRSTKLEDSAMYFCASRIQGTNYGYTFGSGTRLTVV.

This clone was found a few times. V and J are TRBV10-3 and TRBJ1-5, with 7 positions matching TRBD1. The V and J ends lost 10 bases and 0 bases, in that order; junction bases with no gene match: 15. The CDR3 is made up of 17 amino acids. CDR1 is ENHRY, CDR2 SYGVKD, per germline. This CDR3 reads CATKQDRARDSNQPQHF. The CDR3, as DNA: TGTGCCACGAAGCAAGACAGGGCCCGAGATAGCAATCAGCCCCAGCATTTT.

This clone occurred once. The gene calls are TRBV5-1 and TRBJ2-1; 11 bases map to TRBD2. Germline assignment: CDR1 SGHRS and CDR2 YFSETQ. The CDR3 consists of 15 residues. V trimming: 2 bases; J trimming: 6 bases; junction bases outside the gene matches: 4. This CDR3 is CASSLLAGAGNEQFF. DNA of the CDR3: TGCGCCAGCAGCTTACTAGCGGGAGCGGGCAATGAGCAGTTCTTC.

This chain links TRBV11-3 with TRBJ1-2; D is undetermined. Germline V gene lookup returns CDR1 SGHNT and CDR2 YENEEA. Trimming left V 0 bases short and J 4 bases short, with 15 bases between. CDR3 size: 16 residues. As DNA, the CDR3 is TGTGCCAGCAGCTTAGATAAACAGCCACCTGGCTATGGCTACACCTTC. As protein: CASSLDKQPPGYGYTF.

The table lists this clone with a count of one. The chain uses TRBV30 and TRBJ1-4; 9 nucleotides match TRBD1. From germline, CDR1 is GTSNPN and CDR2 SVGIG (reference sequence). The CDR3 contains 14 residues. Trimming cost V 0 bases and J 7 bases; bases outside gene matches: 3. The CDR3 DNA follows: TGTGCCTGGAGTGTAGGGACAGGGTTTGAAAAACTGTTTTTT. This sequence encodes CAWSVGTGFEKLFF.

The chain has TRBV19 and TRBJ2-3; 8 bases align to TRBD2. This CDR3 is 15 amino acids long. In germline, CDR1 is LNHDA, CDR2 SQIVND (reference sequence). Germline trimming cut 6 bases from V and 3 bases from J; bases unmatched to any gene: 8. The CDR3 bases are TGTGCCAGTAGACGGGCTAGCGGGCGAACAGATACGCAGTATTTT. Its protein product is CASRRASGRTDTQYF.

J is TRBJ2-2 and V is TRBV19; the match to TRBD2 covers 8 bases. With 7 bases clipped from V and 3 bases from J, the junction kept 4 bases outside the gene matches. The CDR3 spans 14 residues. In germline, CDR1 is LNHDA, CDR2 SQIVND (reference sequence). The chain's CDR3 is CASTQRGHTGELFF. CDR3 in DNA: TGTGCCAGTACCCAGCGGGGGCACACCGGGGAGCTGTTTTTT.